This TCR beta chain was sequenced in a study of tumor-infiltrating lymphocytes in oesophageal squamous cell carcinoma. This clonotype was detected many times. TCRdb reanalysed the PCR reads using MiXCR and keeps one entry per CDR3 protein. This sample has about 21,000 distinct CDR3 sequences, with more than 30% found just once. V was cut by 3 bases and J by 7 bases, with 12 bases left in between. Germline lookup yields CDR1 LGHNA and CDR2 YNFKEQ. CDR3 length: 14 amino acids. V usage is TRBV4-2 and J usage is TRBJ1-4, with D unclear. Sequences were obtained from esophageal tumor tissue. This TCR was recovered from a male donor with esophageal squamous cell carcinoma. The CDR3 region is CASSHKSGGEKLFF. In DNA form, the CDR3 reads TGTGCCAGCAGCCACAAGAGCGGTGGTGAAAAACTGTTTTTT.